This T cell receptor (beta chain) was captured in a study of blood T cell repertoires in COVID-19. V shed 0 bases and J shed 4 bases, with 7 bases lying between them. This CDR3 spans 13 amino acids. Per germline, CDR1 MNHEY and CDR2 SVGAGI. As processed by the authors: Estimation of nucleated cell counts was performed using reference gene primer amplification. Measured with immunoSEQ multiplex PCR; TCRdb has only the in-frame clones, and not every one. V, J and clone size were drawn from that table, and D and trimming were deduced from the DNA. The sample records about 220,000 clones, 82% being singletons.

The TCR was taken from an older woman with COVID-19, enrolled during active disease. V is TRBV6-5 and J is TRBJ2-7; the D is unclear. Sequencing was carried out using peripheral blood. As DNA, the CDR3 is TGTGCCAGCAGTTACTCGCAGGTTTACGAGCAGTACTTC. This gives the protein CASSYSQVYEQYF.